The source of this TCR beta chain is a study of blood T cell repertoires in COVID-19 (dated by TCRdb to about 2020). Regarding the research as a whole: The collaborator samples originated in the United States, Italy and Spain and spanned the acute and convalescent phases of COVID-19. The repertoires were made available in a free public database intended to serve as a resource for research on the immune response to SARS-CoV-2. Subjects who had been exposed to COVID-19, were actively infected with it, or had recovered from it provided the deeply sampled blood TCRbeta repertoires that made up the dataset. Samples came from the ongoing ImmuneRACE study (first 160 participants) plus 1,254 subjects from 6 global collaborators. The prospective study material was composed of cDNA or gDNA derived from T cells, B-cell-depleted T cells, or PBMCs. The sample metadata nearly always contained a de-identified subject ID, COVID-19 status, age in years and sex. Where available, HLA class I and class II types were taken from metadata supplied by the sample provider and were not determined by assay-based typing.

TCRbeta CDR3 regions were amplified from genomic DNA using the immunoSEQ Assay, a bias-controlled multiplex PCR. On the authors' methods: The number of nucleated cells in each sample was estimated by amplification of reference gene primers within the assay. Sequence reads were collapsed and filtered to measure the absolute abundance of every unique TCRbeta CDR3 rearrangement. Productive Simpson clonality was computed per sample as the square root of Simpson's diversity index over productive rearrangements. Imported from immuneACCESS, the table was reduced by TCRdb to in-frame sequences with V and J called. These copies leave out some clones; in studies compared against another copy, an unresolved V gene accounts for under half, and the cause of the remainder is not known. V and J calls and clone size come straight from that table; D and trimming were deduced from the DNA. Within this sample are a few hundred thousand clones, with roughly 83% of them counted one time only. The ten largest account for roughly 1.6% of the sample.

Overall study outcomes, separate from this receptor: Clinical and demographic metadata were provided uncurated, with the amount varying by source and participant.

Whole blood was collected in K2EDTA tubes by collaborating institutions according to the institutions' own protocols. For TCRbeta analysis, collaborators shipped samples in one of three forms: frozen whole blood, isolated PBMCs, or DNA extracted from either of those sample types. This clone was observed a handful of times. Its antigen specificity is not known. No base qualities exist here, and no much larger clone lies one base off it. The clonotype originates from a woman between 50 and 59 years old with acute or convalescent COVID-19. The sequencing sample was made of peripheral blood.

The CDR3 sequence is CASSPKTFDTQYF. The DNA sequence follows: TGTGCCAGCAGCCCTAAAACTTTTGATACGCAGTATTTT. The chain is made from TRBV7-9 and TRBJ2-3; a confident D gene designation cannot be given. Trimming at the junction amounts to 5 bases on V and 6 bases on J, and the germline ends lie 12 bases apart. Spanning cysteine to phenylalanine, the CDR3 consists of 13 amino acids. Just the 39-base CDR3 DNA is kept, in frame starting at base 1. For CDR1 and CDR2, the germline V gene (reference sequence) lists SEHNR and FQNEAQ.